This T cell receptor (beta chain) was obtained from a study of early T cells in non-severe SARS-CoV-2 infection. Study information: Sequenced bulk RNA came from whole blood that was unsorted, and chains were unpaired.

Individual cDNA molecules were tagged with unique molecular identifiers, the study reported. TCRdb analysed the 5' RACE reads with MiXCR anew, one entry per CDR3 protein. The sample lists tens of thousands of distinct CDR3 sequences; around 3.9% were seen once. Regarding the study as a whole: VDJdb matching favored anti-spike CD8 responses, missing private and CD4 specificities.

Germline V gene data show CDR1 as ENHRY and CDR2 as SYGVKD. This CDR3 contains 16 residues. The V and J ends lost 7 bases and 5 bases, in that order; junction bases with no gene match: 16. This clonotype was counted many times. Antigen: not known. This chain joins TRBV10-3 and TRBJ2-5; 7 bases align to TRBD2. Sequencing was done on a sample of whole blood. The receptor comes from an adult who was a healthcare worker with PCR-confirmed SARS-CoV-2 infection or an uninfected control (not recorded which). As DNA, the CDR3 is TGTGCCATCACCGTTGGACCCCAGGGAGGGGAGGAGACCCAGTACTTC. Translated: CAITVGPQGGEETQYF.